These 27 T cell receptor beta chains were sequenced from one sample in a study of T cells in Graves' hyperthyroidism and ophthalmopathy. Regions amplified from RNA transcripts were the TCR beta CDR3 regions. The primer set for the first-round RT-PCR of the TCR CDR3 was HTBI. TCRdb passed the multiplex PCR reads through MiXCR, listing each CDR3 protein once. The sample includes roughly 750,000 distinct CDR3 sequences, about 15% of them seen just once. The sequenced material came from blood. The receptor set was obtained from a man in his late teens or twenties with Graves' hyperthyroidism.

A few counts support this clonotype. The V call is TRBV20-1, the J call TRBJ2-5; 8 positions match TRBD2. The CDR3 extends over 14 amino acids. The V gene's germline CDR1 is DFQATT and CDR2 SNEGSKA (reference sequence). Germline trimming cut 6 bases from V and 4 bases from J; bases unmatched to any gene: 10. CDR3 coding DNA: TGCAGTGCCCTTAACGGGAGGGCCTCAGAGACCCAGTACTTC. Protein sequence: CSALNGRASETQYF.

This clonotype has a handful of counts. The J gene is TRBJ2-2, the V gene TRBV24-1; 8 bases agree with TRBD1. V shed 3 bases, J shed 1 base, and the junction held 3 bases outside the gene matches. There are 16 residues in the CDR3. Germline loops: CDR1 KGHDR, CDR2 SFDVKD. CDR3 sequence: CATSDAGTGNTGELFF. The CDR3 coding sequence is TGTGCCACCAGTGATGCCGGGACAGGGAACACCGGGGAGCTGTTTTTT.

In regard to this clonotype: This clone may be a read error of a much larger clone one base away. The V call is TRBV10-3, the J call TRBJ2-1; 9 nucleotides align to TRBD1. The trim removed 5 bases at V and 10 bases at J, leaving 3 bases unmatched. The CDR3 covers 12 residues. Germline assignment: CDR1 ENHRY and CDR2 SYGVKD. CDR3 loop: CAISRGQGEQFF. The CDR3 coding sequence is TGTGCCATCAGTCGGGGACAGGGAGAGCAGTTCTTC.

This clonotype was detected a few times. The chain has TRBV28 and TRBJ2-3, with 11 bases identical to TRBD1. J gave up 14 bases and V 6 bases, and 16 bases lay outside the gene matches. This CDR3 contains 15 residues. CDR1 is MDHEN, CDR2 SYDVKM, per germline. The CDR3 region is CASSQPGQGGGRGYF. For the CDR3, the DNA is TGTGCCAGCAGCCAACCGGGACAGGGGGGCGGGAGGGGGTATTTT.

This chain links TRBV3-1 with TRBJ2-1, with D unclear. The CDR3 is 14 amino acids. Germline loops: CDR1 LGHDT, CDR2 YNNKEL (reference sequence). Trimming pared 5 bases from V and 8 bases from J, leaving 16 bases between. The CDR3 protein is CASSGILGWDEQFF. The CDR3 nucleotides read TGTGCCAGCAGCGGAATACTGGGTTGGGATGAGCAGTTCTTC.

This clonotype was seen repeatedly, ten times or more. The rearrangement links TRBV11-2 to TRBJ1-2; the D is unclear. The CDR3 totals 14 residues. CDR1 SGHAT and CDR2 FQNNGV come from the germline V gene. V lost 4 bases and J 5 bases, leaving 14 bases between the germline ends. The CDR3 region is CASSSPGLTYGYTF. CDR3 DNA sequence: TGTGCCAGCAGCTCGCCGGGATTGACATATGGCTACACCTTC.

A few counts support this clonotype. J is TRBJ1-5 and V is TRBV20-1, with 8 nucleotides matching TRBD1. This CDR3 is 13 amino acids long. Per germline, CDR1 DFQATT and CDR2 SNEGSKA (reference sequence). V lost 6 bases and J lost 5; bases outside the gene matches: 6. DNA of the CDR3: TGCAGTGCGGAACAGGGGGTCGATCAGCCCCAGCATTTT. This encodes CSAEQGVDQPQHF.

In its sample, this clonotype was seen many times. J is TRBJ1-1 and V is TRBV12-3 or TRBV12-4; possible D gene TRBD1, 5 bases. This CDR3 is 16 amino acids long. Trimming pared 5 bases from V and 0 bases from J, leaving 16 bases between. As DNA, the CDR3 is TGTGCCAGCAGTCCCACCGGGGACTCTCTGAACACTGAAGCTTTCTTT. Protein product: CASSPTGDSLNTEAFF.

This clonotype showed up just a few times. This chain joins TRBV20-1 and TRBJ2-4; TRBD2 matches at 10 bases. V was pared by 6 bases and J by 3 bases, with 5 bases of the junction left unmatched. Per the germline V gene, CDR1 is DFQATT and CDR2 is SNEGSKA (reference sequence). The CDR3 consists of 14 residues. The CDR3 nucleotides are TGCAGTGCCGTCAGGACTAGCGGCAAAAACATTCAGTACTTC. As protein: CSAVRTSGKNIQYF.

With regard to this clonotype: This may stem from a read error, because a much larger clone lies one nucleotide away. The rearrangement uses TRBV7-9 and TRBJ2-7; D unclear. From germline, CDR1 is SEHNR and CDR2 FQNEAQ (reference sequence). The ends were cut back, 5 bases at V and 2 bases at J, with 19 bases in the middle. The length of the CDR3 is 16 residues. CDR3 sequence (DNA): TGTGCCAGCAGCCACTCTAAAGGGCAGGCCACCTACGAGCAGTACTTC. Protein: CASSHSKGQATYEQYF.

This clonotype was observed many times. The rearrangement uses TRBV29-1 and TRBJ1-1; possible D gene TRBD1, 5 bases. V was pared by 4 bases and J by 0 bases, with 9 bases between. The CDR3 length is 13 residues. From germline, CDR1 is SQVTM and CDR2 ANQGSEA. CDR3 sequence reads: CSVVTGMNTEAFF. The CDR3 nucleotides read TGCAGCGTTGTAACAGGCATGAACACTGAAGCTTTCTTT.

This clonotype appeared many times. This chain connects TRBV28 to TRBJ2-1, with D possibly matching TRBD2 (6 bases). V was trimmed by 6 bases and J by 0 bases, leaving 18 bases between them. Germline values: CDR1 MDHEN, CDR2 SYDVKM. This CDR3 comprises 17 residues. The CDR3, as DNA: TGTGCCAGCAGCCGTTGGAGGGGATCGAGCTCCTACAATGAGCAGTTCTTC. Translation gives CASSRWRGSSSYNEQFF.

V and J are TRBV24-1 and TRBJ2-3; no clear D gene. Deletions cut 0 bases from V and 4 bases from J, with 1 base between. Germline V lookup: CDR1 KGHDR, CDR2 SFDVKD. This CDR3 spans 12 amino acids. As DNA, the CDR3 is TGTGCCACCAGTGATTTGGCAGATACGCAGTATTTT. Translation: CATSDLADTQYF.

The CDR3 bases are TGTGCCAGCAGTTCGCATCCCGGGGGCGCGAACACCGGGGAGCTGTTTTTT. Protein product: CASSSHPGGANTGELFF. The chain has TRBV28 and TRBJ2-2; the D gene could be TRBD1 or TRBD2 (6 bases each). The CDR3 loop spans 17 amino acids. Germline V gives CDR1 MDHEN, CDR2 SYDVKM. The V end lost 4 bases, the J end lost 0 bases, and 15 bases lay between the germline ends.

The chain recombines TRBV6-2 or TRBV6-3 with TRBJ2-7; D gene unclear. The CDR3 length is 12 residues. Germline assignment: CDR1 MNHEY and CDR2 SVGEGT. Trimming took 4 bases from V and 7 from J, leaving 11 bases between them. Here the CDR3 reads CASSSRSAEQYF. CDR3 coding DNA: TGTGCCAGCAGTTCCCGGTCCGCGGAGCAGTACTTC.

The J gene is TRBJ1-5, the V gene TRBV6-1; D unresolved. CDR3 length: 13 residues. Trimming cost V 10 bases and J 5 bases, with 15 bases left between them. Per germline, CDR1 MNHNS and CDR2 SASEGT. The CDR3 DNA is TGTGCCACGGTCGAGGGAAACGATCAGCCCCAGCATTTT. Residues: CATVEGNDQPQHF.

The table lists this clonotype with a few counts. This sequence joins TRBV7-9 and TRBJ2-7; no firm D call. The CDR3 has 17 amino acids. The germline gives CDR1 SEHNR, CDR2 FQNEAQ (reference sequence). The V and J ends lost 0 bases and 2 bases respectively, with 17 bases between them. The CDR3 here is CASSLAISSQRPYEQYF. In DNA form, the CDR3 reads TGTGCCAGCAGCTTAGCGATTTCGTCCCAGCGACCCTACGAGCAGTACTTC.

This chain links TRBV6-2 or TRBV6-3 with TRBJ2-3; TRBD1 is a possible D gene (7 bases). CDR3 length equals 15 residues. Germline CDR1 is MNHEY and CDR2 is SVGEGT. Trimming cost V 0 bases and J 3 bases, with 10 bases left between them. DNA of the CDR3: TGTGCCAGCAGTTACTCGACAGGGAGGACAGATACGCAGTATTTT. Amino acid sequence: CASSYSTGRTDTQYF.

This clonotype was picked up many times. The CDR3 protein is CATRTGGREQYF. CDR3 in DNA: TGTGCCACCCGGACAGGGGGCAGGGAGCAGTACTTC. This chain links TRBV24-1 with TRBJ2-7; 11 bases agree with TRBD1. V shed 9 bases and J 7 bases; nucleotides not matched to a gene: 4. The CDR3 consists of 12 residues. From germline, CDR1 is KGHDR and CDR2 SFDVKD.

This sequence joins TRBV2 and TRBJ2-1; maybe TRBD2 (5 bases). The CDR3 spans 13 residues. Germline CDR1 and CDR2: SNHLY and FYNNEI. Deletions cut 6 bases from V and 5 bases from J, with 11 bases between. CDR3 sequence: CASREDHNNEQFF. CDR3 bases: TGTGCCAGCAGGGAGGATCATAACAATGAGCAGTTCTTC.

This rearrangement joins TRBV7-9 to TRBJ2-4; TRBD1 agrees at 8 bases. J gave up 8 bases and V 1 base, and 7 bases lay outside the gene matches. The length of the CDR3 is 15 residues. Germline CDR1 and CDR2: SEHNR and FQNEAQ (reference sequence). In nucleotides, the CDR3 is TGTGCCAGCAGCTTAGTGACAGGGGATAAGGACATTCAGTACTTC. This encodes CASSLVTGDKDIQYF.

In this sample, this clonotype turned up many times. As DNA, the CDR3 is TGTGCCAGCAGTTTATCCAGGGTCAATAGCAATCAGCCCCAGCATTTT. It encodes CASSLSRVNSNQPQHF. The V call is TRBV12-3 or TRBV12-4, the J call TRBJ1-5; a weak D match, TRBD1 (5 bases). The CDR3 runs to 16 residues. Trimming pared 2 bases from V and 0 bases from J, leaving 11 bases between.

Ten or more counts support this clonotype. This chain links TRBV18 with TRBJ1-1; TRBD1 matches 8 bases. The CDR3 is 15 amino acids. V shed 3 bases, J shed 3 bases, and the junction held 6 bases outside the gene matches. Per the germline V gene, CDR1 is KGHSH and CDR2 is LQKENI. CDR3 in amino acids: CASSPWTGSHTEAFF. In DNA form, the CDR3 reads TGTGCCAGCTCACCTTGGACAGGGTCTCACACTGAAGCTTTCTTT. Full variable domain (outside the CDR3, taken from reference TRBV18 and TRBJ1-1): NAGVMQNPRHLVRRRGQEARLRCSPMKGHSHVYWYRQLPEEGLKFMVYLQKENIIDESGMPKERFSAEFPKEGPSILRIQQVVRGDSAAYFCASSPWTGSHTEAFFGQGTRLTVV.

This chain joins TRBV4-1 and TRBJ2-3; TRBD2 matches 9 bases. The CDR3 has 14 amino acids. The ends lost 9 bases at V and 4 bases at J; junction bases unmatched: 8. Germline CDR1 and CDR2: MGHRA and YSYEKL. Here the CDR3 DNA reads TGCGCCAGTGGGGCGGGAGGGTTAGCAGATACGCAGTATTTT. This gives the protein CASGAGGLADTQYF.

This clonotype was recorded at least ten times. The rearrangement uses TRBV6-1 and TRBJ1-5, with TRBD1 as a possible D gene (5 bases). The germline CDR1 and CDR2 sequences are MNHNS and SASEGT. The CDR3 length is 13 residues. V was trimmed by 2 bases and J by 4 bases, leaving 6 bases between them. This CDR3 is CASSEQGNQPQHF. CDR3 nucleotides: TGTGCCAGCAGTGAACAGGGTAATCAGCCCCAGCATTTT.

This clonotype was recorded many times. This chain joins TRBV12-3 or TRBV12-4 and TRBJ2-1; 10 bases match TRBD2. The CDR3 runs 14 residues. V gave up 1 base and J gave up 12 bases; unmatched junction bases: 6. The CDR3 bases are TGTGCCAGCAGTTTAGGGCTAGCGGGAGTTGGGCAGTTCTTC. This gives the protein CASSLGLAGVGQFF.

This clonotype showed up many times. This sequence joins TRBV5-1 and TRBJ2-1; D is possibly TRBD1 or TRBD2 (5 bases each). The CDR3 contains 14 residues. The germline V gene has CDR1 SGHRS and CDR2 YFSETQ. V was shortened by 0 bases and J by 6 bases, with 10 bases between the two germline ends. CDR3 amino acids: CASSLALGTNEQFF. Here the CDR3 DNA reads TGCGCCAGCAGCTTGGCTCTGGGGACCAATGAGCAGTTCTTC.